The text below deals with one TCR beta chain. Libraries were prepared by immunoSEQ multiplex PCR; TCRdb keeps only in-frame clonotypes and omits some of them. The data show roughly 4,000 clones, 75% to 90% seen once. There are 19 residues in the CDR3. Trimming removed 5 bases at V and 0 bases at J, with 23 bases between. The V gene's germline CDR1 is LNHDA and CDR2 SQIVND (reference sequence). Time point here: neoterminal ileum biopsy at postoperative endoscopy, about 6 months after surgery. The data stem from a study of T cell repertoires in ileal Crohn's disease. The rearrangement uses TRBV19 and TRBJ1-5; D is possibly TRBD1 (6 bases). Sequenced material: ileal tissue. The receptor comes from an adult with Crohn's disease. The CDR3 DNA reads TGTGCCAGTAGTGCGAAAATCCCAGGGGACCTCAATAGCAATCAGCCCCAGCATTTT. Encoded protein: CASSAKIPGDLNSNQPQHF. Together with reference TRBV19 and TRBJ1-5, the CDR3 gives the full variable domain: DGGITQSPKYLFRKEGQNVTLSCEQNLNHDAMYWYRQDPGQGLRLIYYSQIVNDFQKGDIAEGYSVSREKKESFPLTVTSAQKNPTAFYLCASSAKIPGDLNSNQPQHFGDGTRLSIL.